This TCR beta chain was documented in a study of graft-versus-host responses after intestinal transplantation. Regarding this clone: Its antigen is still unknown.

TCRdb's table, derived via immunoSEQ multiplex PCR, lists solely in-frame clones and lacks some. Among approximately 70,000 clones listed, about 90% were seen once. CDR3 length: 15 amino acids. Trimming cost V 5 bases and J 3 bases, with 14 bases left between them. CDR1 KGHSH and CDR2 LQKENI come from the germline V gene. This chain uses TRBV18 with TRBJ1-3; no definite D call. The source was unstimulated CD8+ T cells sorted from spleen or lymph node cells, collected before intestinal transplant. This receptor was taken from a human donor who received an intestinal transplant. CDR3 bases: TGTGCCAGCTCATTAGCTTCGGTAAATGGAAACACCATATATTTT. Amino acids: CASSLASVNGNTIYF. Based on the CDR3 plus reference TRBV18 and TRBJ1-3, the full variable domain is NAGVMQNPRHLVRRRGQEARLRCSPMKGHSHVYWYRQLPEEGLKFMVYLQKENIIDESGMPKERFSAEFPKEGPSILRIQQVVRGDSAAYFCASSLASVNGNTIYFGEGSWLTVV.